This T cell receptor (beta chain) was captured by sequencing in a study of blood T cell repertoires in COVID-19 (dated by TCRdb to the early 2020s). In terms of the full investigation: Samples covering the acute and convalescent phases of COVID-19 were provided by collaborators in the United States, Italy and Spain. Where HLA class I and class II types were available, the types were taken from metadata supplied by the sample provider, not from assay-based typing. Subjects who had been exposed to COVID-19, were actively infected with it, or had recovered from it provided the deeply sampled blood TCRbeta repertoires that made up the dataset. The repertoires were made available in a free public database intended to serve as a resource for research on the immune response to SARS-CoV-2. The samples were drawn from two sources: the first 160 participants of the ongoing ImmuneRACE study, and 1,200 or so subjects contributed by 6 global collaborators. The material from the prospective study consisted of cDNA or gDNA derived from T cells, B-cell-depleted T cells, or PBMCs. The sample metadata nearly always contained a de-identified subject ID, COVID-19 status, age in years and sex. The full study reports these points: How much clinical and demographic metadata was included differed by source and by participant, and the metadata was provided uncurated.

The immunoSEQ Assay, a bias-controlled multiplex PCR, was used to amplify TCRbeta CDR3 regions from genomic DNA. For the original study's pipeline: The number of nucleated cells in each sample was estimated from the amplification of reference gene primers within the assay. To quantify the absolute abundance of each unique TCRbeta CDR3 rearrangement, sequence reads were collapsed and filtered. Productive Simpson clonality was computed per sample as the square root of Simpson's diversity index over productive rearrangements. In TCRdb, the immuneACCESS table is reduced to in-frame sequences with V and J assigned. These tables do not hold every clone; where another copy was compared, an unresolved V gene accounts for under half, and the others remain unexplained. Clonal size and the V and J genes are those of that table, whereas D and trimming came from the DNA. This sample lists some 60,000 clones; around 81% were detected once. Clones ranked in the top ten supply approximately 3.4% of the sample.

The CDR3 spans 14 residues, from the cysteine through the phenylalanine. The DNA shown is the 42-base CDR3, in frame from base 1. Germline trimming amounts to 4 bases on V and 7 bases on J, with 9 as the count of junction bases outside the gene matches. CDR1 and CDR2 are drawn from the germline V gene: MGHRA, YSYEKL. A remark on this clone: Which antigen it targets is not known. No qualities accompany the bases; no much larger clone lies one base away.

Whole blood was collected in K2EDTA tubes by collaborating institutions according to the institutions' own protocols. For TCRbeta analysis, collaborators shipped samples as frozen whole blood, isolated PBMCs, or DNA extracted from either of those sample types. This receptor chain uses TRBV4-1 and TRBJ1-2; 7 central bases correspond to TRBD1. The TCR comes from a woman older than 75 with acute or convalescent COVID-19. Sequenced input: peripheral blood. The CDR3 is CASSREEGASGYTF. Read as DNA, the sequence is TGCGCCAGCAGCCGAGAAGAGGGGGCGTCTGGCTACACCTTC.